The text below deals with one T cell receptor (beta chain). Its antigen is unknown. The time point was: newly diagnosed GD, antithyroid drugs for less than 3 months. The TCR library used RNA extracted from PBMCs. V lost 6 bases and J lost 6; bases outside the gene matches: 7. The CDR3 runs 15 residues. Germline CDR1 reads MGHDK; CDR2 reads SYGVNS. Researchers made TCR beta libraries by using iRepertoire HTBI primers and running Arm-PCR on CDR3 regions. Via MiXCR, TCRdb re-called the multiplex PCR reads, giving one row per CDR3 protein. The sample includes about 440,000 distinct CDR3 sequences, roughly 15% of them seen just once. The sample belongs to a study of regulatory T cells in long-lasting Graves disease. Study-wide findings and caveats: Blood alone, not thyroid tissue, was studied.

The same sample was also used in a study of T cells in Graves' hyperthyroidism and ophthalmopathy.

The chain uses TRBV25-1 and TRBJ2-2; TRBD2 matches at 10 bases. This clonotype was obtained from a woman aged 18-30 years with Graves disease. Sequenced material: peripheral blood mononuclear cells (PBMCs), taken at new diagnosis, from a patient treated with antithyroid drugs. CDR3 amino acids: CASRKSGRASGELFF. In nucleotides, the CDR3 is TGTGCCAGCAGGAAAAGCGGGAGGGCCTCCGGGGAGCTGTTTTTT.